These T cell receptor beta chains were read from a single sample in a study of blood T cell repertoires in COVID-19. Sequencing was performed with immunoSEQ multiplex PCR; in TCRdb, only in-frame clones are kept and a portion is missing. The sample records around 200,000 clones, roughly 80% being singletons. The sample comprised peripheral blood. All receptors come from a human donor in a cohort sampled during active COVID-19. The CDR3 runs from the conserved cysteine through the conserved F or W. A D gene is named only where the DNA matches it firmly. Clone size appears in some rows only: once, few, many, or a class for an expanded clone.

DNA: TGTGCCAGCAGCCCCTCAGGGATGGATAATTCACCCCTCCACTTT
CDR3: CASSPSGMDNSPLHF
D: .
V: TRBV27
size: once
J: TRBJ1-6

DNA: TGTGCCAGCAGTGAGGGACTACAAGAGACCCAGTACTTC
CDR3: CASSEGLQETQYF
D: TRBD2
V: TRBV6-6
size: .
J: TRBJ2-5

DNA: TGTGCCAGCAGCCAAGAGACAGGGGGCTCCTACAATGAGCAGTTCTTC
CDR3: CASSQETGGSYNEQFF
D: TRBD1
V: TRBV3-1/TRBV3-2
size: .
J: TRBJ2-1

DNA: TGTGCCAGCAGCCAAGAATCGTTGAGCACGGCGGGCCCCGGTACGCAGTATTTT
CDR3: CASSQESLSTAGPGTQYF
D: .
V: TRBV14
size: once
J: TRBJ2-3

DNA: TGCGCCAGCAGCCAAGAGTATGTTCACACCGGGGAGCTGTTTTTT
CDR3: CASSQEYVHTGELFF
D: .
V: TRBV4-1
size: few
J: TRBJ2-2

DNA: TGTGCTACCAGGGGTAATTCACCCCTCCACTTT
CDR3: CATRGNSPLHF
D: .
V: TRBV12-3/TRBV12-4
size: .
J: TRBJ1-6

DNA: TGTGCCAGCAGCTTAGCGCAGTACCAAGAGACCCAGTACTTC
CDR3: CASSLAQYQETQYF
D: .
V: TRBV7-8
size: .
J: TRBJ2-5

DNA: TGTGCCAGCAGCCAAGGTTGGGGTTTAGCGGGAGAGCAGTTCTTC
CDR3: CASSQGWGLAGEQFF
D: TRBD2
V: TRBV3-1/TRBV3-2
size: .
J: TRBJ2-1

DNA: TGTGCCATCAGTGAGCCACAGGGGGTGGGAGCATTT
CDR3: CAISEPQGVGAF
D: TRBD1
V: TRBV10-3
size: .
J: TRBJ1-1

DNA: TGTGCCAGTAGTAGATTCGGAGATACGCAGTATTTT
CDR3: CASSRFGDTQYF
D: .
V: TRBV19
size: .
J: TRBJ2-3

DNA: TGTGCCAGCAGGGGCGACAGGGGCCCTGAAGCTTTCTTT
CDR3: CASRGDRGPEAFF
D: TRBD1
V: TRBV12-3/TRBV12-4
size: few
J: TRBJ1-1

DNA: TGTGCCAGCAGCTTGGGCGGAACGGGGAACACTGAAGCTTTCTTT
CDR3: CASSLGGTGNTEAFF
D: .
V: TRBV5-4
size: .
J: TRBJ1-1

DNA: TGTGCCAGCAGCTTAGTCTTTGGGCAGAACACCGGGGAGCTGTTTTTT
CDR3: CASSLVFGQNTGELFF
D: .
V: TRBV7-6
size: .
J: TRBJ2-2

DNA: TGCGCCAGCAGCTTGGCAGGTGCTACAGATACGCAGTATTTT
CDR3: CASSLAGATDTQYF
D: .
V: TRBV5-1
size: .
J: TRBJ2-3

DNA: TGTGCCAGCAGCGACTTGACAGGCTATGGCTACACCTTC
CDR3: CASSDLTGYGYTF
D: .
V: TRBV5-6
size: .
J: TRBJ1-2

DNA: TGTGCCAGCAGCGTAGGACAGGGGAACACCGGGGAGCTGTTTTTT
CDR3: CASSVGQGNTGELFF
D: TRBD1
V: TRBV9
size: .
J: TRBJ2-2

DNA: TGTGCCAGCAGCTTGGGGGGGGACAGGGATTCACCCCTCCACTTT
CDR3: CASSLGGDRDSPLHF
D: TRBD1
V: TRBV5-4
size: once
J: TRBJ1-6

DNA: TGTGCCAGCAGTCAAAGCGGCTACGAGCAGTACTTC
CDR3: CASSQSGYEQYF
D: .
V: TRBV7-6
size: .
J: TRBJ2-7

DNA: TGCGCCAGCAGCTTGGGGACAGCTTCGGGTGAAAAACTGTTTTTT
CDR3: CASSLGTASGEKLFF
D: .
V: TRBV5-1
size: .
J: TRBJ1-4

DNA: TGTGCCTGGAGTGTAGGGGGCGGAGGCTACGAGCAGTACTTC
CDR3: CAWSVGGGGYEQYF
D: TRBD1
V: TRBV30
size: .
J: TRBJ2-7

DNA: TGTGCCAGCAGCAGCCGGACAGGGTGGGAGTACAATGAGCAGTTCTTC
CDR3: CASSSRTGWEYNEQFF
D: TRBD1
V: TRBV5-4
size: .
J: TRBJ2-1

DNA: TGTGCCAGCAGAACAAGCCCGGGACTAGTAAACGAGCAGTACTTC
CDR3: CASRTSPGLVNEQYF
D: TRBD2
V: TRBV6-6
size: .
J: TRBJ2-7

DNA: TGCGCCAGCAGCGTAACCGGGACAGGCATTAGCACAGATACGCAGTATTTT
CDR3: CASSVTGTGISTDTQYF
D: TRBD1
V: TRBV5-1
size: .
J: TRBJ2-3